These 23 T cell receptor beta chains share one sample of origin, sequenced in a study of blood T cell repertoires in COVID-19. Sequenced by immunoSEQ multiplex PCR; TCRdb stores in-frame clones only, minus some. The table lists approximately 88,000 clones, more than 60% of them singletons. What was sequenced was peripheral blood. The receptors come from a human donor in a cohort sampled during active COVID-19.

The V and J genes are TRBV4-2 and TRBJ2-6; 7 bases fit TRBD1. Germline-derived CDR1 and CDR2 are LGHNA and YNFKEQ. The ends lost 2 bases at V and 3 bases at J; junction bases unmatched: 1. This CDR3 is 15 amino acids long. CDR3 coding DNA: TGTGCCAGCAGCCAACAGGGGGATGGGGCCAACGTCCTGACTTTC. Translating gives CASSQQGDGANVLTF.

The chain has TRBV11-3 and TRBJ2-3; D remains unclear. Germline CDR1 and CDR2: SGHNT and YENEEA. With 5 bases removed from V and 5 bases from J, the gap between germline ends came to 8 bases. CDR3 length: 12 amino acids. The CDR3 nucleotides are TGTGCCAGCAGCCCCGGTGGAGATACGCAGTATTTT. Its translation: CASSPGGDTQYF.

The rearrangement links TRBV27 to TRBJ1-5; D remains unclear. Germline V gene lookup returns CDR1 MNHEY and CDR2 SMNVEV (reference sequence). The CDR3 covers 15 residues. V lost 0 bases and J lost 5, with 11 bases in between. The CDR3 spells CASSLSGARHQPQHF. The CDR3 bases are TGTGCCAGCAGTTTATCGGGAGCGAGGCATCAGCCCCAGCATTTT.

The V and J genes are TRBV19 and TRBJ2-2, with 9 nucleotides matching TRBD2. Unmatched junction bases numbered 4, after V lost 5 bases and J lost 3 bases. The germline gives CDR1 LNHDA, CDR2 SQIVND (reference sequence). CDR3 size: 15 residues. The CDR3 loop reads CASSQTSGYTGELFF. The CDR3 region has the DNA TGTGCCAGTAGTCAGACTAGCGGATACACCGGGGAGCTGTTTTTT.

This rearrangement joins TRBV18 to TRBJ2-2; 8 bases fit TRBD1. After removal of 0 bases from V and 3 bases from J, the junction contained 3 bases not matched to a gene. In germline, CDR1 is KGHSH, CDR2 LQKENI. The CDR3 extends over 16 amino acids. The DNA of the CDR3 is TGTGCCAGCTCACCACCGACAGGGGTGGACACCGGGGAGCTGTTTTTT. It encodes CASSPPTGVDTGELFF.

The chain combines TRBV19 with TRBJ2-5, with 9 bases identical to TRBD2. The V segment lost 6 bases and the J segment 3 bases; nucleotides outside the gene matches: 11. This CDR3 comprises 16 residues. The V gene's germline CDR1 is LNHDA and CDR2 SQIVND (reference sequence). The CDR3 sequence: CASSPRASGIEETQYF. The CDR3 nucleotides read TGTGCCAGTAGCCCAAGGGCTAGCGGGATCGAAGAGACCCAGTACTTC.

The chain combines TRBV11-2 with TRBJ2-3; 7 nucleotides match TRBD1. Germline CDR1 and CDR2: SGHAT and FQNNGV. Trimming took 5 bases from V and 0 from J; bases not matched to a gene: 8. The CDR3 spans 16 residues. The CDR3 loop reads CASSLRQGPSTDTQYF. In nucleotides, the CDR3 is TGTGCCAGCAGCCTCCGACAGGGACCTAGCACAGATACGCAGTATTTT.

CDR3 DNA sequence: TGTGCCAGCAGCTCCCTAGCGATCACAGATACGCAGTATTTT. Its protein product is CASSSLAITDTQYF. The V and J genes are TRBV7-3 and TRBJ2-3, with D possibly TRBD2 on 6 matching bases. Trimming pared 4 bases from V and 2 bases from J, leaving 10 bases between. The germline gives CDR1 SGHTA, CDR2 FQGTGA. This CDR3 has 14 amino acids.

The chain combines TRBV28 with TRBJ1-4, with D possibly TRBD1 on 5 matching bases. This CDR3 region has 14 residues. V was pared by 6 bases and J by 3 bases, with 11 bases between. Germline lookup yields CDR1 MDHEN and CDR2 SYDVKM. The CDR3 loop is CASRLGGSNEKLFF. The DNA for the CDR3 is TGTGCCAGCAGGCTGGGGGGATCTAATGAAAAACTGTTTTTT.

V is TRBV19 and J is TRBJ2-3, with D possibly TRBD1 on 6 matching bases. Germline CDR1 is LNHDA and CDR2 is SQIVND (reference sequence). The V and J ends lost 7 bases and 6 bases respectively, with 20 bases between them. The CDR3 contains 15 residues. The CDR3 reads CASNIAGTHYDTQYF. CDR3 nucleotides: TGTGCCAGTAACATAGCCGGGACACATTATGATACGCAGTATTTT.

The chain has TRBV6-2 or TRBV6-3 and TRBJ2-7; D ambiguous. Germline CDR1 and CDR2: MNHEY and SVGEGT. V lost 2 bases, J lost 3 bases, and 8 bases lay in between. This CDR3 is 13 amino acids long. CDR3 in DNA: TGTGCCAGCAGTTACGGCCCAAGCTACGAGCAGTACTTC. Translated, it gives CASSYGPSYEQYF.

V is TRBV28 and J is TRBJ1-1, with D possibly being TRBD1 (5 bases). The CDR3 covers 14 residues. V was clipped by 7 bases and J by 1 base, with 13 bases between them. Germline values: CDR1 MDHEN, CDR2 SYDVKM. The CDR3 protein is CASTKGPSNTEAFF. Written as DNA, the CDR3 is TGTGCCAGCACTAAGGGGCCGTCGAACACTGAAGCTTTCTTT.

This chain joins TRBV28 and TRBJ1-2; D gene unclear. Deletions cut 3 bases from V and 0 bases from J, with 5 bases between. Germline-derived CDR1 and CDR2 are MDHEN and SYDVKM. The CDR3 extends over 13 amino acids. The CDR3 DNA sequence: TGTGCCAGCAGTTTTAGAGCTAACTATGGCTACACCTTC. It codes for CASSFRANYGYTF.

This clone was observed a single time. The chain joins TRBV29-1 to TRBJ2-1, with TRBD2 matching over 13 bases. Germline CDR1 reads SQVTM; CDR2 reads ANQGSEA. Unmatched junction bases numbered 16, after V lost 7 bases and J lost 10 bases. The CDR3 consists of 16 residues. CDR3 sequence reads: CSAGKLTSGRDDEQFF. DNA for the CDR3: TGCAGCGCCGGTAAACTAACTAGCGGGAGGGATGACGAGCAGTTCTTC.

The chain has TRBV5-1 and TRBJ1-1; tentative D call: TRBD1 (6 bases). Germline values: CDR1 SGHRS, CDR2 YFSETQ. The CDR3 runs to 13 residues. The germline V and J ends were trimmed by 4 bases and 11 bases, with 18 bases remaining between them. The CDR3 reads CASSPRDKAQAFF. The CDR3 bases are TGCGCCAGCAGCCCCCGGGACAAGGCTCAGGCTTTCTTT.

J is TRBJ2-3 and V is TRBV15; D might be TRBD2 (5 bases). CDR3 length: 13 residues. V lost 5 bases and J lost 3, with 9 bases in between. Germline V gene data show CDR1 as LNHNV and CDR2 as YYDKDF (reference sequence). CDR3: CATSLRGTDTQYF. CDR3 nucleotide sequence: TGTGCCACCAGCCTACGGGGAACAGATACGCAGTATTTT.

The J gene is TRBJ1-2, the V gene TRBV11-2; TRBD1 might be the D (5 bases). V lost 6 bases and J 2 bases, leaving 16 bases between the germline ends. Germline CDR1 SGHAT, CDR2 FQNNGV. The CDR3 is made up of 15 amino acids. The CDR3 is CASRRGGSDNYGYTF. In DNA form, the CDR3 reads TGTGCCAGCAGGCGGGGGGGTTCAGACAACTATGGCTACACCTTC.

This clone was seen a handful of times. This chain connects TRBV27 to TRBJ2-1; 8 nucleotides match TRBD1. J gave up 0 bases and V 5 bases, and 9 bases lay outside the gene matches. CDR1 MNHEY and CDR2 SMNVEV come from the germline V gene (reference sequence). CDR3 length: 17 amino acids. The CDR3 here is CASSTRTGFGSYNEQFF. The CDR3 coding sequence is TGTGCCAGCAGTACCCGGACAGGGTTCGGCTCCTACAATGAGCAGTTCTTC.

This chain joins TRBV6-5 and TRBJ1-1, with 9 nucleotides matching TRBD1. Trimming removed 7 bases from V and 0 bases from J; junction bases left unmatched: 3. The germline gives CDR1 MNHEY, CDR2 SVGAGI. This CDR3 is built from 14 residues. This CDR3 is CASIGQGLNTEAFF. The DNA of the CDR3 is TGTGCCAGCATCGGACAGGGGTTGAACACTGAAGCTTTCTTT.

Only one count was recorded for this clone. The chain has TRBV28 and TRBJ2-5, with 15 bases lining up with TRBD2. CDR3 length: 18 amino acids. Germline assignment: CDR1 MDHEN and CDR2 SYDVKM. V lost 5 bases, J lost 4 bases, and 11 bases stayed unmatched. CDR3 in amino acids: CASSGTSGRWGGGETQYF. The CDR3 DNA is TGTGCCAGCAGTGGGACTAGCGGGAGGTGGGGTGGCGGAGAGACCCAGTACTTC.

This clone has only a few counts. The DNA of the CDR3 is TGTGCCAGCACCCACCCGCGGGGGCAGGGATACAATGAGCAGTTCTTC. Its protein product is CASTHPRGQGYNEQFF. The chain has TRBV7-9 and TRBJ2-1, with D possibly TRBD2 on 7 matching bases. Germline V gene sequence: CDR1 SEHNR, CDR2 FQNEAQ (reference sequence). This CDR3 region has 16 residues. Trimming left V 7 bases short and J 4 bases short, with 20 bases between.

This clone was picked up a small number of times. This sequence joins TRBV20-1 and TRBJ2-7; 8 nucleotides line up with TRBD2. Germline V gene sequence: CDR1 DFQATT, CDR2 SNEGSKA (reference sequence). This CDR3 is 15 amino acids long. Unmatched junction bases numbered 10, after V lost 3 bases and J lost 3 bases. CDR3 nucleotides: TGCAGTGCTAGTGGGGTACCGGGACTAGTCTACGAGCAGTACTTC. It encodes CSASGVPGLVYEQYF.

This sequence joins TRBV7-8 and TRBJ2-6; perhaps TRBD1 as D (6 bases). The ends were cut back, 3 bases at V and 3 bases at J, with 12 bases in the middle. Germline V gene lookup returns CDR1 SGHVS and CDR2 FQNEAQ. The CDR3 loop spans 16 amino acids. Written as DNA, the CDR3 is TGTGCCAGCAGCTTTCACAGGGTCGGTGGGGCCAACGTCCTGACTTTC. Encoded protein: CASSFHRVGGANVLTF.